The next 21 T cell receptor beta chains were all read from a single sample in a study of blood T cell repertoires in COVID-19. Using immunoSEQ multiplex PCR, the repertoire was profiled, and TCRdb retains in-frame clones only, with some absent. The sample lists about 69,000 clones, about 86% occurring once. Sequenced material: peripheral blood. These receptors were obtained from a middle-aged man with COVID-19, enrolled during active disease.

The V gene is TRBV30, the J gene TRBJ2-3; D is undetermined. With 5 bases removed from V and 0 bases from J, the gap between germline ends came to 9 bases. Germline V CDR1 and CDR2: GTSNPN, SVGIG (reference sequence). The CDR3 sequence is 13 residues long. The chain's CDR3 is CAWAGQSTDTQYF. DNA for the CDR3: TGTGCCTGGGCAGGCCAGAGCACAGATACGCAGTATTTT. The full variable domain, its missing parts supplied by reference TRBV30 and TRBJ2-3, is SQTIHQWPATLVQPVGSPLSLECTVEGTSNPNLYWYRQAAGRGLQLLFYSVGIGQISSEVPQNLSASRPQDRQFILSSKKLLLSDSGFYLCAWAGQSTDTQYFGPGTRLTVL.

The chain couples TRBV27 to TRBJ1-5, with D unclear. Germline CDR1 is MNHEY and CDR2 is SMNVEV (reference sequence). This CDR3 has 14 residues. Trimming removed 8 bases at V and 6 bases at J, with 17 bases between. CDR3 sequence (DNA): TGTGCCAGCGGGCCCCCGGGGAGCTTTCAGCCCCAGCATTTT. Translated, it gives CASGPPGSFQPQHF.

V gene TRBV7-9 combines with J gene TRBJ1-2, with 8 bases aligning to TRBD1. This CDR3 has 15 residues. Germline lookup yields CDR1 SEHNR and CDR2 FQNEAQ (reference sequence). V was pared by 5 bases and J by 2 bases, with 7 bases of the junction left unmatched. The CDR3 spells CASSPPTGVNYGYTF. The CDR3 nucleotides are TGTGCCAGCAGCCCACCGACAGGGGTGAACTATGGCTACACCTTC.

This clone was found once. This chain joins TRBV9 and TRBJ1-5, with D maybe TRBD1 (5 bases). Germline assignment: CDR1 SGDLS and CDR2 YYNGEE. The CDR3 is 15 residues long. V was clipped by 0 bases and J by 5 bases, with 12 bases between them. The CDR3 DNA follows: TGTGCCAGCAGCGTAGGCGGGGGAGGGGATCAGCCCCAGCATTTT. This encodes CASSVGGGGDQPQHF.

The rearrangement joins TRBV27 to TRBJ2-1; 10 nucleotides match TRBD1. This CDR3 is built from 14 residues. From germline, CDR1 is MNHEY and CDR2 SMNVEV (reference sequence). Trimming removed 6 bases from V and 7 bases from J; junction bases left unmatched: 6. CDR3 sequence reads: CASSRDRGYNEQFF. CDR3 DNA: TGTGCCAGCAGCCGGGACAGGGGTTATAATGAGCAGTTCTTC.

This clone occurred a few times. The chain joins TRBV6-5 to TRBJ1-1, with TRBD1 as a possible D gene (6 bases). There are 13 residues in the CDR3. Trimming removed 1 base at V and 6 bases at J, with 9 bases between. From germline, CDR1 is MNHEY and CDR2 SVGAGI. The CDR3, as DNA: TGTGCCAGCAGTTACTTAGAGGGGGCTGAAGCTTTCTTT. It codes for CASSYLEGAEAFF.

This clone showed up just once. The chain couples TRBV5-1 to TRBJ2-7; 7 positions match TRBD2. The germline V gene has CDR1 SGHRS and CDR2 YFSETQ. Unmatched junction bases numbered 4, after V lost 1 base and J lost 0 bases. The CDR3 is 15 amino acids. The CDR3: CASSLSGASSYEQYF. Written as DNA, the CDR3 is TGCGCCAGCAGCTTGAGCGGGGCAAGCTCCTACGAGCAGTACTTC.

J is TRBJ2-3 and V is TRBV7-7; the match to TRBD2 covers 7 bases. V lost 1 base to trimming and J lost 0 bases; unmatched junction nucleotides: 7. CDR1 and CDR2 (germline): SSHAT, FNYEAQ (reference sequence). The CDR3 length is 17 residues. The CDR3 sequence: CASSLGPGGRSTDTQYF. CDR3 in DNA: TGTGCCAGCAGCTTAGGACCGGGGGGTCGGAGCACAGATACGCAGTATTTT.

This chain uses TRBV28 with TRBJ2-7; 7 nucleotides agree with TRBD1. This CDR3 spans 13 amino acids. V shed 7 bases, J shed 5 bases, and the junction held 8 bases outside the gene matches. CDR1 is MDHEN and CDR2 is SYDVKM in the germline V gene. DNA of the CDR3: TGTGCCAGCACCCAACCGACAGGGCACGAGCAGTACTTC. Residues: CASTQPTGHEQYF. The full variable domain, rest sourced from reference TRBV28 and TRBJ2-7, is DVKVTQSSRYLVKRTGEKVFLECVQDMDHENMFWYRQDPGLGLRLIYFSYDVKMKEKGDIPEGYSVSREKKERFSLILESASTNQTSMYLCASTQPTGHEQYFGPGTRLTVT.

The rearrangement joins TRBV27 to TRBJ1-2; D gene ambiguous. Germline CDR1 is MNHEY and CDR2 is SMNVEV (reference sequence). V shed 6 bases and J shed 1 base, with 12 bases lying between them. This CDR3 comprises 14 residues. CDR3 DNA sequence: TGTGCCAGCAGCCCCCTATTGTTTAACTATGGCTACACCTTC. Protein sequence: CASSPLLFNYGYTF.

In DNA, the CDR3 is TGTGCCAGCAGTGATGGCGGCGCTAGATACGAGCAGTACTTC. It specifies CASSDGGARYEQYF. The chain has TRBV6-1 and TRBJ2-7, with D hard to call. V was clipped by 3 bases and J by 4 bases, with 13 bases between them. The CDR3 runs to 14 residues. The germline gives CDR1 MNHNS, CDR2 SASEGT.

The genes are TRBV19 and TRBJ1-5; 9 bases fit TRBD1. The junction had 5 bases not matched to a gene; V was cut back by 5 bases and J by 3 bases. The CDR3 extends over 15 amino acids. The germline V gene has CDR1 LNHDA and CDR2 SQIVND (reference sequence). The CDR3 nucleotides are TGTGCCAGTAGTGGAAGACAGGGGGTCAATCAGCCCCAGCATTTT. It is translated as CASSGRQGVNQPQHF.

CDR3 sequence reads: CASSHSGTSGSEQFF. The CDR3 coding sequence is TGTGCCAGCAGCCATTCCGGGACTAGCGGAAGTGAGCAGTTCTTC. This rearrangement joins TRBV14 to TRBJ2-1, with 11 nucleotides matching TRBD2. Germline V gene lookup returns CDR1 SGHDN and CDR2 FVKESK. CDR3 size: 15 residues. Unmatched junction bases numbered 7, after V lost 3 bases and J lost 9 bases.

With regard to this clone: The sample holds other DNA sequences that translate to the same CDR3. The rearrangement uses TRBV12-3 or TRBV12-4 and TRBJ1-5; D is unresolved. V lost 2 bases, J lost 5 bases, and 7 bases lay in between. CDR3 size: 13 residues. The CDR3 DNA sequence: TGTGCCAGCAGTTTAACGAGGGATCAGCCCCAGCATTTT. The encoded protein is CASSLTRDQPQHF.

Remarks on this clone: One end of the junction varies from germline; a read error may be responsible. V usage is TRBV20-1 and J usage is TRBJ1-2, with D perhaps matching TRBD1 (6 bases). Germline CDR1 is DFQATT and CDR2 is SNEGSKA (reference sequence). CDR3 length equals 9 residues. The CDR3 protein is CSAFRQVAF. For the CDR3, the DNA is TGCAGTGCTTTCCGACAGGTAGCCTTC.

The sample holds one count of this clone. This rearrangement joins TRBV5-6 to TRBJ1-5; D unresolved. V was clipped by 1 base and J by 3 bases, with 8 bases between them. This CDR3 region has 14 residues. Germline V CDR1 and CDR2: SGHDT, YYEEEE. This CDR3 reads CASSLYYLNQPQHF. CDR3 DNA sequence: TGTGCCAGCAGCTTGTATTATCTCAATCAGCCCCAGCATTTT.

V is TRBV4-2 and J is TRBJ1-2, with TRBD1 as a possible D gene (5 bases). The CDR3 extends over 16 amino acids. The ends were cut back, 2 bases at V and 1 base at J, with 14 bases in the middle. CDR1 LGHNA and CDR2 YNFKEQ come from the germline V gene. CDR3 in amino acids: CASSQPDRQFNYGYTF. For the CDR3, the DNA is TGTGCCAGCAGCCAACCAGACAGACAGTTTAACTATGGCTACACCTTC.

J is TRBJ1-2 and V is TRBV3-1 (or the pseudogene TRBV3-2); 8 nucleotides line up with TRBD1. Germline CDR1 and CDR2: LGHDT and YNNKEL (reference sequence). The CDR3 runs to 15 residues. Trimming at V came to 1 base and at J to 8 bases, leaving 9 bases not matched to a gene. CDR3 protein: CASSQGAQGAYGYTF. The CDR3 DNA reads TGTGCCAGCAGCCAAGGGGCGCAGGGGGCTTACGGCTACACCTTC.

The chain recombines TRBV18 with TRBJ2-3, with TRBD2 matching over 9 bases. The CDR3 extends over 14 amino acids. Germline trimming cut 5 bases from V and 4 bases from J; bases unmatched to any gene: 4. Germline V gene sequence: CDR1 KGHSH, CDR2 LQKENI. This CDR3 reads CASSWSSGADTQYF. CDR3 DNA sequence: TGTGCCAGCTCATGGTCTAGCGGGGCAGATACGCAGTATTTT. Using reference TRBV18 and TRBJ2-3 for the parts outside the CDR3, the full variable domain is NAGVMQNPRHLVRRRGQEARLRCSPMKGHSHVYWYRQLPEEGLKFMVYLQKENIIDESGMPKERFSAEFPKEGPSILRIQQVVRGDSAAYFCASSWSSGADTQYFGPGTRLTVL.

The chain joins TRBV28 to TRBJ1-4; 9 nucleotides match TRBD1. The CDR3 spans 18 residues. Germline CDR1 reads MDHEN; CDR2 reads SYDVKM. The trim removed 2 bases at V and 2 bases at J, leaving 9 bases unmatched. The CDR3 bases are TGTGCCAGCAGTTTAACAGGGACAGGGTGGGGGACTAATGAAAAACTGTTTTTT. Amino acid sequence: CASSLTGTGWGTNEKLFF.

This clone was counted between two and nine times. The DNA for the CDR3 is TGTGCCTGGATTACCCTCCGAGGACAGGGGACGTACTATGGCTACACCTTC. This translates into CAWITLRGQGTYYGYTF. This chain links TRBV30 with TRBJ1-2, with TRBD1 matching over 9 bases. This CDR3 is 17 amino acids long. Germline assignment: CDR1 GTSNPN and CDR2 SVGIG (reference sequence). The J segment lost 3 bases and the V segment lost 4 bases, leaving 15 bases of the junction unmatched.